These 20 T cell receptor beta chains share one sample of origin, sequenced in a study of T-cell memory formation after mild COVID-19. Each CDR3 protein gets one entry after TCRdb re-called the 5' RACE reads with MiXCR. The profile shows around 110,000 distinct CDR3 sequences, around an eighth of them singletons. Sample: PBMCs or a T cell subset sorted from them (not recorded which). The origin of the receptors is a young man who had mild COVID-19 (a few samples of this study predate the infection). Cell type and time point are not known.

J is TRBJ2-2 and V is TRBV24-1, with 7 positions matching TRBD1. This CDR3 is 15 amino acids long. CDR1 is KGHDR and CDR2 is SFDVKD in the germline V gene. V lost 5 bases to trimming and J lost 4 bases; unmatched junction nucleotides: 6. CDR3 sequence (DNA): TGTGCCACCAGTGGAGAGACAGGGCTCACCGGGGAGCTGTTTTTT. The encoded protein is CATSGETGLTGELFF.

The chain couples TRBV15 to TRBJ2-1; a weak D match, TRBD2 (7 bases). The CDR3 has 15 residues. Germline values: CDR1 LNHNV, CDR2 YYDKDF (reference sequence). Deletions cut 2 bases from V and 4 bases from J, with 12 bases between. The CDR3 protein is CATSRLRGAYNEQFF. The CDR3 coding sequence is TGTGCCACCAGCAGACTTCGGGGGGCTTACAATGAGCAGTTCTTC.

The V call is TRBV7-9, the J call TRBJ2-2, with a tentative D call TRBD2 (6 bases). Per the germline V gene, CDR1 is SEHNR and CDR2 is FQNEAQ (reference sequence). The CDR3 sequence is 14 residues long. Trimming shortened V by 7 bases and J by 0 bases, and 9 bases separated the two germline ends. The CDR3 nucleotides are TGTGCCAGCACGGGAGTGACGAACACCGGGGAGCTGTTTTTT. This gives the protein CASTGVTNTGELFF.

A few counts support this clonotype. The CDR3 nucleotides read TGTGCCAGCAGTTTATTTGCAGGGCCCTACGAGCAGTACTTC. Translation: CASSLFAGPYEQYF. The chain has TRBV27 and TRBJ2-7, with D possibly matching TRBD1 (5 bases). Trimming took 1 base from V and 2 from J, leaving 9 bases between them. This CDR3 region has 14 residues. The germline V gene has CDR1 MNHEY and CDR2 SMNVEV (reference sequence).

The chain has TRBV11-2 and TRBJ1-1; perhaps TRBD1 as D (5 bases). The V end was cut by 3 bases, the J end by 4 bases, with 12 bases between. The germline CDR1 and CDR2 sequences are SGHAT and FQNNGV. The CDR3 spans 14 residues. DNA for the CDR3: TGTGCCAGCAGCTTGGGGCAGGGAATCACTGAAGCTTTCTTT. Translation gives CASSLGQGITEAFF.

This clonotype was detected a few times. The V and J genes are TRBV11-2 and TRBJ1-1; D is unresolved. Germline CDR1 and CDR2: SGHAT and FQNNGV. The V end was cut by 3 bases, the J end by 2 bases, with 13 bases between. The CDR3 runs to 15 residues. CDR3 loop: CASSFPAGVNTEAFF. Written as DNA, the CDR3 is TGTGCCAGCAGCTTCCCGGCAGGCGTAAACACTGAAGCTTTCTTT.

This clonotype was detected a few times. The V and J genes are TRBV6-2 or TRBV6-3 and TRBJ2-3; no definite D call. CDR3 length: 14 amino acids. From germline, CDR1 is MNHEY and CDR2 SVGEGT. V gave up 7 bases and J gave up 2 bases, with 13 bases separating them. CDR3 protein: CASKRLATTDTQYF. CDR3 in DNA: TGTGCCAGCAAAAGACTCGCCACCACAGATACGCAGTATTTT.

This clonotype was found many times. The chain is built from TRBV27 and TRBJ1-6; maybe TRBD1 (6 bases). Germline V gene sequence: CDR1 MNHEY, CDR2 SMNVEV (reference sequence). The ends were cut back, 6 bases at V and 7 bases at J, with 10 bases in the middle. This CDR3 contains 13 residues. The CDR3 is CASSTGWNSPLHF. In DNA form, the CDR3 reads TGTGCCAGCAGCACAGGGTGGAATTCACCCCTCCACTTT.

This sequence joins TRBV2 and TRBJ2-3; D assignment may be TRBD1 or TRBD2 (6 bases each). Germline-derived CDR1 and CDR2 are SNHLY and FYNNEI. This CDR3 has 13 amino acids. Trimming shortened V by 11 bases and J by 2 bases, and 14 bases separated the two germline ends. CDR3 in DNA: TGTGCCGACTTAGGGGGGAACACAGATACGCAGTATTTT. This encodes CADLGGNTDTQYF.

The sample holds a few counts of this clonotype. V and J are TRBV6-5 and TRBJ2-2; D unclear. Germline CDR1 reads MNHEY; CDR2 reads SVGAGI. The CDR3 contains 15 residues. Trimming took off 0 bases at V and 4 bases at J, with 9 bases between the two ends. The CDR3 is CASSYSQSLTGELFF. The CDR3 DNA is TGTGCCAGCAGTTACTCGCAGAGTCTCACCGGGGAGCTGTTTTTT.

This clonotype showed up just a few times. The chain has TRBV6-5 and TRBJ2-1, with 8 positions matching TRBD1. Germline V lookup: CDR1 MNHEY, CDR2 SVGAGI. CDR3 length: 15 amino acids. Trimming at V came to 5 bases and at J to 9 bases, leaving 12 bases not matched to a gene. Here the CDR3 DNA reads TGTGCCAGCAGTCGCAGGGACAGGTCGAGCGGTGAGCAGTTCTTC. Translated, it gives CASSRRDRSSGEQFF.

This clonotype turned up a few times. CDR3 amino acids: CASRLPTGRGTGELFF. In nucleotides, the CDR3 is TGTGCCAGCAGGCTGCCGACAGGGCGTGGTACCGGGGAGCTGTTTTTT. The chain joins TRBV12-3 or TRBV12-4 to TRBJ2-2; 7 bases map to TRBD1. The CDR3 runs 16 residues. Trimming at V came to 6 bases and at J to 5 bases, leaving 12 bases not matched to a gene.

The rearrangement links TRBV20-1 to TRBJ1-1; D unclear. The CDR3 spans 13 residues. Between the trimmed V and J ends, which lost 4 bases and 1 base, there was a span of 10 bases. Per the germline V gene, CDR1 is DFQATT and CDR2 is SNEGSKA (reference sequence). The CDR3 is CSATEGSNTEAFF. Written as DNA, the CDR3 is TGCAGTGCTACTGAGGGATCGAACACTGAAGCTTTCTTT.

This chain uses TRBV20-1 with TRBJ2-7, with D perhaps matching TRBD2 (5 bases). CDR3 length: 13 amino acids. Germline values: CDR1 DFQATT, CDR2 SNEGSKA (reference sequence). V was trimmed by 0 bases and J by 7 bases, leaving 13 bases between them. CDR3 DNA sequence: TGCAGTGCTAGAGATGAACATACGGGGGAGCAGTACTTC. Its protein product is CSARDEHTGEQYF.

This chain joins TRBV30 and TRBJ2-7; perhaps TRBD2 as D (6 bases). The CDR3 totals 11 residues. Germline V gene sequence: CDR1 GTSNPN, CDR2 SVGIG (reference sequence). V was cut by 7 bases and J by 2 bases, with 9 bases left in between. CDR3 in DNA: TGTGCCTACAGGACTACCTACGAGCAGTACTTC. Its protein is CAYRTTYEQYF.

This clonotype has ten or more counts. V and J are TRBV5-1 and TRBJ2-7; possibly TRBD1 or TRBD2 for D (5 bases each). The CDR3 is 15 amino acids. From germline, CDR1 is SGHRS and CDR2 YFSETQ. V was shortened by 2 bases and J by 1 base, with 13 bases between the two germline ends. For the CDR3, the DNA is TGCGCCAGCAGCTTATGGGACGGATCTTCCTACGAGCAGTACTTC. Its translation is CASSLWDGSSYEQYF.

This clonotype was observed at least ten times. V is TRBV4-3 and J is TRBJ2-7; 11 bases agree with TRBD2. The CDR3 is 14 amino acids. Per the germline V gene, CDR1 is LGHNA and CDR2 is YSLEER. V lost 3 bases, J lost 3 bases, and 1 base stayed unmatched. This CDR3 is CASSHGTSGYEQYF. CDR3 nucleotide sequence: TGCGCCAGCAGCCACGGGACTAGCGGCTACGAGCAGTACTTC.

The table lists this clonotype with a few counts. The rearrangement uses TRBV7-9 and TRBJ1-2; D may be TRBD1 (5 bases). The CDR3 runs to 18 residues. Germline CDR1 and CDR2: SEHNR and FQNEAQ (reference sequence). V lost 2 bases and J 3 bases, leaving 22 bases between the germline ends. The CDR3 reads CASSLKSGWDVGYYGYTF. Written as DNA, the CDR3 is TGTGCCAGCAGCTTAAAATCCGGTTGGGACGTCGGGTACTATGGCTACACCTTC.

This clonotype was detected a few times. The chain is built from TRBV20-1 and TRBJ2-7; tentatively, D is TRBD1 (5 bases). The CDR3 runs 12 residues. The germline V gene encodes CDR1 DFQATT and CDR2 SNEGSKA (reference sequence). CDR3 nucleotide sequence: TGCAGCCCCCAGGGAAGCTCCTACGAGCAGTACTTC. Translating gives CSPQGSSYEQYF.

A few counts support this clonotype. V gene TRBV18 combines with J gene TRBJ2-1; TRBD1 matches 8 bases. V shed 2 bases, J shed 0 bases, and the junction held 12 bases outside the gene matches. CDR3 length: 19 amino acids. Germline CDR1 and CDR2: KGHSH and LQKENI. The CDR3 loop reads CASSPWTGSASSSYNEQFF. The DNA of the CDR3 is TGTGCCAGCTCACCATGGACAGGGAGCGCCTCTAGCTCCTACAATGAGCAGTTCTTC.